This TCR beta chain stems from a study of T-cell reconstitution after alpha-beta-depleted transplantation in children. Preparation of the TCRbeta library used unique molecular identifiers. TCRdb reprocessed the PCR reads via MiXCR and lists one record per CDR3 protein. This sample yields about 580,000 distinct CDR3 sequences, of which roughly 23% are seen a single time; around an eighth belongs to the top ten. CDR3 size: 16 residues. Germline-derived CDR1 and CDR2 are SEHNR and FQNEAQ (reference sequence). Trimming at V came to 5 bases and at J to 6 bases, leaving 10 bases not matched to a gene. Of note for this clonotype: What it recognizes is unknown.

Study-wide results and limits: One year post-transplant, T-cell counts and diversity were largely derived from T cells produced anew. About two months after transplant, alpha-beta T cells reportedly came from several hundred expanded graft clones. It was surviving recipient T cells and thymic progenitors that gave some patients high TCRbeta diversity at day 60.

The sequencing here drew on PBMCs, mostly from graft donor cells, taken 360 days after TCRalphabeta/CD19-depleted stem cell transplant. The sequence derives from a boy in the first two years of life who had a stem cell transplant for acute myeloid leukemia, so the T cells may come from the graft donor. The chain joins TRBV7-9 to TRBJ2-1; 10 bases are shared with TRBD2. CDR3 sequence reads: CASSPRGSSGGNEQFF. The CDR3 coding sequence is TGTGCCAGCAGCCCCCGGGGGTCTAGCGGGGGCAATGAGCAGTTCTTC.